A single sample is the source of the 15 T cell receptor beta chains below, sequenced in a study of regulatory T cells in long-lasting Graves disease. The time point denotes: newly diagnosed GD, antithyroid drugs for less than 3 months. Making the TCR library involved RNA that had been extracted from PBMCs. In building TCR beta libraries, iRepertoire HTBI primers were used together with Arm-PCR of CDR3 regions. One entry per CDR3 protein results from TCRdb running MiXCR on the multiplex PCR reads. Among 390,000 or so distinct CDR3 sequences listed, 12% were seen once. These data were also reused for a study on T cells in Graves' hyperthyroidism and ophthalmopathy.

Sequenced here: peripheral blood mononuclear cells (PBMCs), sampled at new diagnosis, from a patient treated with antithyroid drugs. These receptor sequences come from a woman aged 18-29 years with Graves disease.

This rearrangement joins TRBV14 to TRBJ2-3; TRBD2 matches at 11 bases. Germline V gene data show CDR1 as SGHDN and CDR2 as FVKESK. The CDR3 is made up of 16 amino acids. The V and J ends lost 2 bases and 3 bases, in that order; junction bases with no gene match: 4. CDR3 bases: TGTGCCAGCAGCCAACTAGCGGGGGGCCCGACAGATACGCAGTATTTT. Translation: CASSQLAGGPTDTQYF.

This clonotype was counted a few times. This may come from a read error, since a much larger clone is one base off. The V and J genes are TRBV20-1 and TRBJ1-1, with 7 bases fitting TRBD1. CDR3 size: 14 residues. Germline-derived CDR1 and CDR2 are DFQATT and SNEGSKA (reference sequence). This CDR3 is CSRRALTGLTEAFF. The CDR3, as DNA: TGCAGCCGAAGGGCCTTGACAGGGCTCACTGAAGCTTTCTTT.

Many counts were recorded for this clonotype. The chain joins TRBV20-1 to TRBJ1-4; a weak D match, TRBD1 (6 bases). The CDR3 is 17 residues long. Germline-derived CDR1 and CDR2 are DFQATT and SNEGSKA (reference sequence). V lost 2 bases, J lost 3 bases, and 19 bases lay in between. The CDR3 coding sequence is TGCAGTGCTAGACAGCCCCTTCGACAGGCGGCTAATGAAAAACTGTTTTTT. It encodes CSARQPLRQAANEKLFF.

Comments on this clonotype: A much larger clone lies a single base off, so this may be a read error. This chain links TRBV10-3 with TRBJ2-1, with D possibly matching TRBD2 (6 bases). This CDR3 has 19 amino acids. Germline CDR1 ENHRY, CDR2 SYGVKD. As DNA, the CDR3 is TGTGCCATCAGTGAGACGGATCCGGGACTTCTAAACTCCTACAATGAGCAGTCCTTC. Protein product: CAISETDPGLLNSYNEQSF.

The genes are TRBV27 and TRBJ2-5; the D gene is possibly TRBD2 (5 bases). The CDR3 spans 13 residues. Germline assignment: CDR1 MNHEY and CDR2 SMNVEV (reference sequence). Trimming left V 4 bases short and J 5 bases short, with 11 bases between. The CDR3 coding sequence is TGTGCCAGCAGTTACCGGGGTTTGGAGACCCAGTACTTC. As protein: CASSYRGLETQYF.

In its sample, this clonotype was seen a few times. The chain joins TRBV27 to TRBJ2-1; D is ambiguous. Trimming took 1 base from V and 7 from J, leaving 14 bases between them. CDR1 is MNHEY and CDR2 is SMNVEV in the germline V gene (reference sequence). This CDR3 comprises 15 residues. CDR3 sequence reads: CASSLFPSDPNEQFF. CDR3 nucleotides: TGTGCCAGCAGTTTATTTCCCTCCGACCCAAATGAGCAGTTCTTC.

The table lists this clonotype with a few counts. CDR3 sequence: CASSYRGLAAAYEQYV. Written as DNA, the CDR3 is TGTGCCAGCAGTTACCGGGGACTAGCGGCCGCCTACGAGCAGTACGTC. J is TRBJ2-7 and V is TRBV6-5, with 11 bases lining up with TRBD2. Trimming at V came to 2 bases and at J to 2 bases, leaving 5 bases not matched to a gene. Germline V gene data show CDR1 as MNHEY and CDR2 as SVGAGI. The CDR3 covers 16 residues.

The sample holds a few counts of this clonotype. The chain recombines TRBV19 with TRBJ1-2; D unclear. Germline-derived CDR1 and CDR2 are LNHDA and SQIVND (reference sequence). The V and J ends lost 5 bases and 5 bases respectively, with 12 bases between them. CDR3 size: 13 residues. CDR3 region: CASSFMAEYGYTF. The CDR3 coding sequence is TGTGCCAGTAGTTTTATGGCAGAATATGGCTACACCTTC.

In its sample, this clonotype was seen many times. The chain uses TRBV11-2 and TRBJ2-7, with 13 bases fitting TRBD2. After removal of 5 bases from V and 2 bases from J, the junction contained 6 bases not matched to a gene. This CDR3 spans 16 amino acids. The germline V gene has CDR1 SGHAT and CDR2 FQNNGV. This chain's CDR3 is CASSDRLAGGPYEQYF. The CDR3 nucleotides read TGTGCCAGCAGCGATCGACTAGCGGGAGGCCCCTACGAGCAGTACTTC. The full variable domain, rest sourced from reference TRBV11-2 and TRBJ2-7, is EAGVAQSPRYKIIEKRQSVAFWCNPISGHATLYWYQQILGQGPKLLIQFQNNGVVDDSQLPKDRFSAERLKGVDSTLKIQPAKLEDSAVYLCASSDRLAGGPYEQYFGPGTRLTVT.

This clonotype was counted ten times or more. V and J are TRBV28 and TRBJ2-1; D is uncertain. In germline, CDR1 is MDHEN, CDR2 SYDVKM. Trimming stripped 8 bases from V and 5 bases from J, with 13 bases between. The CDR3 has 13 residues. The CDR3 loop is CASSFFSHNEQFF. CDR3 DNA sequence: TGTGCCAGCTCTTTCTTTAGTCACAATGAGCAGTTCTTC.

The V and J genes are TRBV20-1 and TRBJ1-4; 10 bases are a match to TRBD1. The V gene's germline CDR1 is DFQATT and CDR2 SNEGSKA (reference sequence). Losses at the gene ends were 2 bases for V and 8 bases for J; bases not matched to a gene: 5. The CDR3 is made up of 14 amino acids. CDR3 nucleotide sequence: TGCAGTGCTAGAAGGGGACAGGGGAGAGAAAAACTGTTTTTT. Its translation: CSARRGQGREKLFF.

This clonotype was observed many times. The V call is TRBV11-2, the J call TRBJ2-7; D remains unclear. This CDR3 is 11 amino acids long. The V gene's germline CDR1 is SGHAT and CDR2 FQNNGV. The V end was cut by 3 bases, the J end by 5 bases, with 5 bases between. The CDR3 spells CASSFGNEQYF. The CDR3 DNA reads as TGTGCCAGCAGCTTTGGCAACGAGCAGTACTTC.

In its sample, this clonotype was seen many times. The chain recombines TRBV27 with TRBJ2-7, with D perhaps TRBD1 (5 bases). Trimming removed 8 bases at V and 0 bases at J, with 14 bases between. This CDR3 has 14 residues. The germline gives CDR1 MNHEY, CDR2 SMNVEV (reference sequence). The CDR3 DNA follows: TGTGCCAGCGCCGACAGCCTGAGCTCCTACGAGCAGTACTTC. Translating it yields CASADSLSSYEQYF.

The CDR3 DNA reads as TGTGCCAGCAGAAGGGGACAGGGGGGCAATGAGCAGTTCTTC. This translates into CASRRGQGGNEQFF. The chain carries TRBV5-6 and TRBJ2-1; 11 bases agree with TRBD1. Unmatched junction bases numbered 4, after V lost 5 bases and J lost 6 bases. The germline gives CDR1 SGHDT, CDR2 YYEEEE. The CDR3 spans 14 residues.

This clonotype came up many times. V usage is TRBV2 and J usage is TRBJ1-2, with D possibly matching TRBD1 (5 bases). CDR1 and CDR2 (germline): SNHLY, FYNNEI. CDR3 length: 13 amino acids. V lost 9 bases, J lost 2 bases, and 13 bases lay in between. The CDR3 sequence is CASHIDSNYGYTF. CDR3 nucleotide sequence: TGTGCCAGTCATATAGACAGCAACTATGGCTACACCTTC.